Listed below are T cell receptor beta chains from one sample, sequenced in a study of blood T cell repertoires in COVID-19. Assay: immunoSEQ multiplex PCR; the TCRdb copy retains only in-frame clones and omits some. There are 200,000 to 250,000 clones in the sample; nearly 90% occur only once, and 10% to 13% lies in the top ten. Sequenced: PBMCs or T cells enriched from blood (not recorded which). All receptors derive from a young man who had recovered from COVID-19. Both conserved end residues are part of each CDR3. D genes are given only for firm matches. Where a row states a size, it is once, few, many or the class of an expanded clone; other rows omit it.

TRBV10-3,NA,NA,CATVNQGNYGYTF
TRBV23-1,TRBD1,NA,CASSQQLAAQGANGNTIYF
TRBV12-5,NA,NA,CASGLAPHNNEQFF
TRBV3-1/TRBV3-2,NA,NA,CASSQSLSPLHF
TRBV3-1/TRBV3-2,TRBD2,NA,CASSQPPLAGGLGEQFF
TRBV2,TRBD1,once,CASRIGQGADTQYF
TRBV5-5,TRBD2,few,CASSLLMGRGGVQETQYF
TRBV4-2,TRBD2,NA,CASSLRTGTSQETQYF
TRBV28,TRBD1,NA,CASRKAGGSNQPQHF
TRBV7-9,TRBD2,NA,CASSPSSGPDINEQFF
TRBV5-1,NA,NA,CASSLSSWQGGVDEQYF
TRBV3-1/TRBV3-2,NA,NA,CASSQDRLEQYF
TRBV7-9,TRBD1,NA,CASSFGRDRATEAFF
TRBV6-5,TRBD2,NA,CASSSRLAGAPGELFF
TRBV9,TRBD2,NA,CASSSPLTSGETQYF
TRBV28,NA,NA,CASATAQGIYGYTF
TRBV6-5,NA,NA,CASSYSGVSGNTIYF
TRBV5-4,TRBD1,NA,CASSSGQERAGYTF
TRBV27,NA,once,CASSPYGGGPNEKLFF
TRBV20-1,NA,NA,CSAFTGTEAFF
TRBV3-1/TRBV3-2,TRBD1,NA,CASSQGDRVSYGYTF
TRBV27,NA,NA,CASSSPTTTGTEQYF
TRBV5-6,NA,NA,CASSAIHSGNTIYF
TRBV6-1,NA,NA,CASSEGTRARFNYGYTF
TRBV4-3,NA,NA,CASSQDEWNSPLHF
TRBV5-1,NA,NA,CASSLSLRVAPIYSPLHF
TRBV18,NA,NA,CASSPDSVSSYEQYF
TRBV6-4,NA,NA,CASSKTEGNQPQHF
TRBV10-2,TRBD1,NA,CASSERGQRRELFF
TRBV10-3,TRBD1,NA,CAIRTGWNTEAFF
TRBV2,NA,NA,CASAPGYYEQYF
TRBV15,TRBD2,NA,CATSTLAGAQETQYF
TRBV13,NA,NA,CASSLAGQPQHF
TRBV10-2,TRBD2,NA,CASSGTKREADTQYF
TRBV7-9,TRBD1,NA,CASSLGTGGFTQPQHF
TRBV11-3,NA,NA,CASSSGIRTDTQYF
TRBV13,NA,NA,CASTALGGLNIQYF
TRBV7-2,TRBD2,NA,CASSTGTSGRGEQYF
TRBV7-9,TRBD1,NA,CASSKDRLHNEQFF
TRBV5-1,TRBD2,NA,CASSDSGRITDTQYF
TRBV7-7,NA,few,CASSLAWAEQETQYF
TRBV7-3,NA,once,CASGASTDTQYF
TRBV3-1/TRBV3-2,NA,NA,CASSLKGSYNSPLHF
TRBV5-4,TRBD2,NA,CASSRTSGLYNEQFF
TRBV7-4,NA,NA,CATPDGYGGGSNQPQHF
TRBV4-2,NA,NA,CATKTPDSDTGELFF
TRBV5-1,NA,NA,CASSGSSYEQYF
TRBV7-9,NA,once,CASSLIEGQSNEKLFF
TRBV18,TRBD1,NA,CASSPPIEQGAYTF
TRBV6-5,TRBD2,NA,CASSSTQTSGRSEQFF
TRBV28,TRBD2,NA,CASSSPGLAGERTYEQYF
TRBV19,NA,few,CASSISRRERSPLHF
TRBV4-1,TRBD2,NA,CASSRLAGLYEQFF